This TCR beta chain appears in the sequencing data of a study of beta chain features in type 1 diabetes. The CDR3 runs to 14 residues. The germline CDR1 and CDR2 sequences are LNHNV and YYDKDF (reference sequence). The V gene lost 0 bases and the J gene lost 4 bases, with 9 bases spanning the gap. A few counts support this clone. Expressed TCRB transcripts were sequenced after all isolated RNA was converted to cDNA. Assay: immunoSEQ multiplex PCR; the TCRdb copy retains only in-frame clones and omits some. The sample has 970,000 or so clones, roughly a sixth seen once; the top ten hold roughly 0.025%.

This chain connects TRBV15 to TRBJ1-1, with a tentative D call TRBD1 (5 bases). The sample comprised naive CD4+ T cells from blood. The clonotype was recovered from a woman between 18 and 30 years old in good health. The chain's CDR3 is CATSRDLGGTEAFF. The CDR3 DNA follows: TGTGCCACCAGCAGAGATTTGGGGGGCACTGAAGCTTTCTTT.